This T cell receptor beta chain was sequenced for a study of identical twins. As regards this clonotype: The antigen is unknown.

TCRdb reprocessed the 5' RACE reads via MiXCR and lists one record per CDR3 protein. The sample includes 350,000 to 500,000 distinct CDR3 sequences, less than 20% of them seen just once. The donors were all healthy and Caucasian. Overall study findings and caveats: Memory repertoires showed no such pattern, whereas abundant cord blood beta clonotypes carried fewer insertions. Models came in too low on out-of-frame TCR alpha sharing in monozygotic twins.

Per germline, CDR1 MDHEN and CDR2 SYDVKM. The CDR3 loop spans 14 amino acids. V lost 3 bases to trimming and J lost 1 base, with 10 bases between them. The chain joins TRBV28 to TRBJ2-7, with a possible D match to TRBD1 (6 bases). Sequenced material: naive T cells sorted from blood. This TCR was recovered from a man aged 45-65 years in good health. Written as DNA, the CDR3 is TGTGCCAGCAGTTTCCAGGACAGATCCTACGAGCAGTACTTC. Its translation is CASSFQDRSYEQYF.